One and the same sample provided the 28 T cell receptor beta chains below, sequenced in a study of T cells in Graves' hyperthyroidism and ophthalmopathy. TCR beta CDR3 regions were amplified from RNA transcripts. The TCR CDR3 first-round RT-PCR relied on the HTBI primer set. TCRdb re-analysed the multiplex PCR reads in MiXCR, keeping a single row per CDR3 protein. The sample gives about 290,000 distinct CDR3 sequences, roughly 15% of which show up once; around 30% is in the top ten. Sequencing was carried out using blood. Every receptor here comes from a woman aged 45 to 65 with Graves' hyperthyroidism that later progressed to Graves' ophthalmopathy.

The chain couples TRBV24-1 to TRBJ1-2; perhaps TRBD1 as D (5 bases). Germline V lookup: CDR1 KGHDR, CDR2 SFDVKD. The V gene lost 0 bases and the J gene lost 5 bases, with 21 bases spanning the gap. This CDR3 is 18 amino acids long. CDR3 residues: CATSDLETDEKMGYGYTF. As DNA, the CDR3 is TGTGCCACCAGTGATTTGGAGACAGATGAGAAGATGGGGTATGGCTACACCTTC.

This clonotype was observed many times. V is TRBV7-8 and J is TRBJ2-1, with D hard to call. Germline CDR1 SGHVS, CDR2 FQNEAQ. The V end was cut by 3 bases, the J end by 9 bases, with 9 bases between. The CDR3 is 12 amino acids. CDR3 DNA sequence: TGTGCCAGCAGCTTTAGGAGAATTGAGCAGTTCTTC. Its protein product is CASSFRRIEQFF.

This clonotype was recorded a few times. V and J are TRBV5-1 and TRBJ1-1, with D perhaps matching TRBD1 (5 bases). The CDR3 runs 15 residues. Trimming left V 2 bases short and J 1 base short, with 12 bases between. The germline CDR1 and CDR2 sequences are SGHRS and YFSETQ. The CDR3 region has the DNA TGCGCCAGCAGCTTTACGGGGGTCCCGAACACTGAAGCTTTCTTT. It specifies CASSFTGVPNTEAFF.

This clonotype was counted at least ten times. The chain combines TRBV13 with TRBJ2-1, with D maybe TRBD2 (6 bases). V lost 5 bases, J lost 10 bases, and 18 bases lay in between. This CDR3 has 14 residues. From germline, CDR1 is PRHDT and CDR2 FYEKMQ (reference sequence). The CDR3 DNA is TGTGCCAGCAGCCGCCGACTAGAGGTAGGAGAGCAGTTCTTC. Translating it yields CASSRRLEVGEQFF. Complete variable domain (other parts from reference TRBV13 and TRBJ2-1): AAGVIQSPRHLIKEKRETATLKCYPIPRHDTVYWYQQGPGQDPQFLISFYEKMQSDKGSIPDRFSAQQFSDYHSELNMSSLELGDSALYFCASSRRLEVGEQFFGPGTRLTVL.

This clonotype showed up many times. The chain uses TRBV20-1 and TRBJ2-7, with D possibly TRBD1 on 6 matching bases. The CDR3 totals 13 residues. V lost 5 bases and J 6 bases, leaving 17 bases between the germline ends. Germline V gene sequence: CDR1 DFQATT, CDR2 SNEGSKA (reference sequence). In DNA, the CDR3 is TGCAGTGCTGGAAAACAGGGTCGAGGCGAGCAGTACTTC. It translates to CSAGKQGRGEQYF.

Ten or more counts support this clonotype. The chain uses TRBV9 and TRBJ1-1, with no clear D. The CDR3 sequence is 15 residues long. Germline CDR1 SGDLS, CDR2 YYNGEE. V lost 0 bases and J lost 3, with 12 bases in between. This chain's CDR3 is CASSVGDVLHTEAFF. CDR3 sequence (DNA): TGTGCCAGCAGCGTAGGTGACGTACTCCACACTGAAGCTTTCTTT. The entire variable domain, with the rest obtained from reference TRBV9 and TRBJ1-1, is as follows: DSGVTQTPKHLITATGQRVTLRCSPRSGDLSVYWYQQSLDQGLQFLIQYYNGEERAKGNILERFSAQQFPDLHSELNLSSLELGDSALYFCASSVGDVLHTEAFFGQGTRLTVV.

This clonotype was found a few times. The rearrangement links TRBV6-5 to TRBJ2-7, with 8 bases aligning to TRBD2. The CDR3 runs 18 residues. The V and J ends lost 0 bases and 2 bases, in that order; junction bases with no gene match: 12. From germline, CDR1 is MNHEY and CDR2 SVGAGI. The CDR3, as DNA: TGTGCCAGCAGTTACTCGTGGACTGCTAGCGGGTACCCCTACGAGCAGTACTTC. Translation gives CASSYSWTASGYPYEQYF.

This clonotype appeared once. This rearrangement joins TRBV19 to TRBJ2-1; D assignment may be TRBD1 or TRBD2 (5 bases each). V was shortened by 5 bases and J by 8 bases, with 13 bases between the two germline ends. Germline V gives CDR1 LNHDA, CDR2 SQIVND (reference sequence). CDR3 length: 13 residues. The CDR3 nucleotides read TGTGCCAGTAGTGTCAGGGAGAAGGATGAGCAGTTCTTC. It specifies CASSVREKDEQFF.

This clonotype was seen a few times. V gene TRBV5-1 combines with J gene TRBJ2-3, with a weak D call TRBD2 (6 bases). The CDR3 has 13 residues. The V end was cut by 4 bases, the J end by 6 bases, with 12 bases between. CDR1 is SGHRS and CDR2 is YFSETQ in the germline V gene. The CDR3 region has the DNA TGCGCCAGCAGCATTCAAACTAGCGATACGCAGTATTTT. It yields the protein CASSIQTSDTQYF.

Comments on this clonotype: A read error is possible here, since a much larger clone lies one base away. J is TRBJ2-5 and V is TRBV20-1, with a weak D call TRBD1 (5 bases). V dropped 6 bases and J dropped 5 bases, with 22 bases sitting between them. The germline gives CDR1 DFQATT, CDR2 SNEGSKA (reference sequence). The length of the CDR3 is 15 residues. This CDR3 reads CSASRGPRVMETQYF. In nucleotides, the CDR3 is TGCAGTGCAAGTAGGGGCCCCAGGGTTATGGAGACCCAGTACTTC.

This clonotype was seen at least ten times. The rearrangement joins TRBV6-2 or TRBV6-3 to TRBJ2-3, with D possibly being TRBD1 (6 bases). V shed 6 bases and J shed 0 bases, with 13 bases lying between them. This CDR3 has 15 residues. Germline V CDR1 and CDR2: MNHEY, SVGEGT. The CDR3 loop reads CASSWGLSSTDTQYF. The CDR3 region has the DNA TGTGCCAGCAGCTGGGGGCTTTCTAGCACAGATACGCAGTATTTT.

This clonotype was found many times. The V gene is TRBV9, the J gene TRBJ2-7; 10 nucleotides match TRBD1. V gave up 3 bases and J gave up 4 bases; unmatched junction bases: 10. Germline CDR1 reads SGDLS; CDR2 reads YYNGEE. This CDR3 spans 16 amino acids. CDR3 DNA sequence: TGTGCCAGCAGCGCCCTGGGGACAGGGGAAATTTACGAGCAGTACTTC. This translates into CASSALGTGEIYEQYF.

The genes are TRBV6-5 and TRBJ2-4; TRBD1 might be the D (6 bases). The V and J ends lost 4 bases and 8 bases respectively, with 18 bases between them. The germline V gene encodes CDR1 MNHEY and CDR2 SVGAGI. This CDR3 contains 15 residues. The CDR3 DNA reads TGTGCCAGCAGTTGGACAGTTAACGGCGGAGACATTCAGTACTTC. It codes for CASSWTVNGGDIQYF.

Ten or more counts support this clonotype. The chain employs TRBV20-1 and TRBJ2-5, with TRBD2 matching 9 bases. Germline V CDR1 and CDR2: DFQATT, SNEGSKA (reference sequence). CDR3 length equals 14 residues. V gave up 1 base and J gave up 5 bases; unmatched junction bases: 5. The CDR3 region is CSARVAGVEETQYF. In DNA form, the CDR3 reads TGCAGTGCTAGAGTAGCGGGAGTGGAGGAGACCCAGTACTTC.

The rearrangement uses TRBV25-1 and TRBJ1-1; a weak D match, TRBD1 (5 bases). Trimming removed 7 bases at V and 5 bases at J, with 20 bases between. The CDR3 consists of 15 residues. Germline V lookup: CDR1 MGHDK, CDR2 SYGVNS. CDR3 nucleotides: TGTGCCAGCATGGGGCTGGCGGAAGTAGGGACTGAAGCTTTCTTT. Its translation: CASMGLAEVGTEAFF.

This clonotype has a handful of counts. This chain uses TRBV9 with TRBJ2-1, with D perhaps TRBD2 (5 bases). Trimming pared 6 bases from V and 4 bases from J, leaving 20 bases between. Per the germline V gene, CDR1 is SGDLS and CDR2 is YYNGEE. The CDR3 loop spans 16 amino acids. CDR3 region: CASTPFPGGRYNEQFF. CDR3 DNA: TGTGCCAGCACCCCGTTCCCTGGAGGAAGGTACAATGAGCAGTTCTTC.

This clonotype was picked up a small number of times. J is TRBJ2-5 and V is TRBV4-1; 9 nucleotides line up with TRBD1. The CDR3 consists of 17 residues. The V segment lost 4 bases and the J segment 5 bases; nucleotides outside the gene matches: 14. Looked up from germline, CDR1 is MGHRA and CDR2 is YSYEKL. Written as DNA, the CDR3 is TGCGCCAGCAGCCCTAGGGTGACAGGGGGGAGTGGTGAGACCCAGTACTTC. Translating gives CASSPRVTGGSGETQYF.

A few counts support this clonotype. The CDR3 is CASSPLGLNYGYTF. CDR3 in DNA: TGTGCCAGCAGCCCCTTGGGACTCAACTATGGCTACACCTTC. This chain joins TRBV6-1 and TRBJ1-2; TRBD1 might be the D (5 bases). Germline assignment: CDR1 MNHNS and CDR2 SASEGT. The CDR3 is made up of 14 amino acids. Trimming cost V 6 bases and J 2 bases, with 13 bases left between them.

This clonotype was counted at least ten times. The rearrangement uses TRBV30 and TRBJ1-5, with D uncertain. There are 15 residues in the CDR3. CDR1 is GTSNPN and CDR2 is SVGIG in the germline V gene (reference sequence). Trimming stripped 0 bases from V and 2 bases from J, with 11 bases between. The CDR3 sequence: CAWSVSGGRNQPQHF. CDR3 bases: TGTGCCTGGAGTGTAAGTGGAGGGCGCAATCAGCCCCAGCATTTT.

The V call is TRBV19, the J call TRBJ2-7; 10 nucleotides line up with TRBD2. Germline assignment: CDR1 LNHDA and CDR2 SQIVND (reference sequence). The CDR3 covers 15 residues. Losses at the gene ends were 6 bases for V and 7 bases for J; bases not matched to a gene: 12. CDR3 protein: CASSLKREGLGEQYF. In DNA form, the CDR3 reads TGTGCCAGTAGCCTCAAGCGGGAGGGCCTTGGTGAGCAGTACTTC.

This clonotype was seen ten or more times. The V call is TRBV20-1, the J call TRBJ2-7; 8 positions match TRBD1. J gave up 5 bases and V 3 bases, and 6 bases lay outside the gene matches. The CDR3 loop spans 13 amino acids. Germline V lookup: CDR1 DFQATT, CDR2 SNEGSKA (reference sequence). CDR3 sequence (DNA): TGCAGTGCTAGCAACAGGGGGACGGACGAGCAGTACTTC. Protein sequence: CSASNRGTDEQYF.

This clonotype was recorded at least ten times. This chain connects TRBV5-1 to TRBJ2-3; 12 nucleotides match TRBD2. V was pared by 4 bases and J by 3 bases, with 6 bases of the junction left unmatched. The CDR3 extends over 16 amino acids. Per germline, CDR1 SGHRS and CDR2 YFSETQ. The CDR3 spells CASSIGTSGLTDTQYF. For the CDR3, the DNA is TGCGCCAGCAGCATCGGGACTAGCGGGTTGACAGATACGCAGTATTTT.

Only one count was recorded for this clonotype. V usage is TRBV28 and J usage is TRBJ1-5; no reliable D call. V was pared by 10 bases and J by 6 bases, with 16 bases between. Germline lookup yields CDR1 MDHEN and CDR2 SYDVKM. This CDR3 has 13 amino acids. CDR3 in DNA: TGTGCCACCGTTGGACCCGAGACTCAGCCCCAGCATTTT. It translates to CATVGPETQPQHF.

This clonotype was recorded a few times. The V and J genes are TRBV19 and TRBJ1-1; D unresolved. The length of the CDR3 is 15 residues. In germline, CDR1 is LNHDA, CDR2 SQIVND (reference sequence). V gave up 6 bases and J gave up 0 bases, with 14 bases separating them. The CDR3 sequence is CASSMGRRLNTEAFF. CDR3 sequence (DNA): TGTGCCAGTAGCATGGGAAGGAGATTGAACACTGAAGCTTTCTTT.

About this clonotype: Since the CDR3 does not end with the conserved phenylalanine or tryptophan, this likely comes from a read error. This CDR3 reads CASSQGPNQPQHL. The CDR3 region has the DNA TGTGCCAGCAGCCAAGGTCCGAATCAGCCCCAGCATCTT. J is TRBJ1-5 and V is TRBV3-1; D remains ambiguous. The CDR3 length is 13 residues. V lost 1 base and J 4 bases, leaving 5 bases between the germline ends. CDR1 is LGHDT, CDR2 YNNKEL, per germline (reference sequence).

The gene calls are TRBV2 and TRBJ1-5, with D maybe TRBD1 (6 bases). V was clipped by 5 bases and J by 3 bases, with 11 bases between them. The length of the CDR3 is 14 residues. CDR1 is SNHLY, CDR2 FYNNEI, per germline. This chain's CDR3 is CASSSRGHNQPQHF. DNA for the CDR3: TGTGCCAGCAGTTCCAGGGGTCACAATCAGCCCCAGCATTTT.

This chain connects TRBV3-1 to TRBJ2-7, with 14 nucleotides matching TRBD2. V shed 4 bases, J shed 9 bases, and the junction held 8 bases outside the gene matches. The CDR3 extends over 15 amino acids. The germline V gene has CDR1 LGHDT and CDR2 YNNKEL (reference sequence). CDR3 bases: TGTGCCAGCAGCCGACTAGCGGGAGGGGCGGATACGCAGTACTTC. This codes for CASSRLAGGADTQYF.

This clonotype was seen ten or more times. CDR3 sequence (DNA): TGTGCCAGCAAGGGGACAGGCTCCCTGGCTGGGGCCAACGTCCTGACTTTC. This encodes CASKGTGSLAGANVLTF. The chain has TRBV27 and TRBJ2-6; 8 bases match TRBD1. Germline V gene sequence: CDR1 MNHEY, CDR2 SMNVEV (reference sequence). This CDR3 has 17 amino acids. V was clipped by 7 bases and J by 2 bases; unmatched bases: 10. The full variable domain, rest sourced from reference TRBV27 and TRBJ2-6, is EAQVTQNPRYLITVTGKKLTVTCSQNMNHEYMSWYRQDPGLGLRQIYYSMNVEVTDKGDVPEGYKVSRKEKRNFPLILESPSPNQTSLYFCASKGTGSLAGANVLTFGAGSRLTVL.